The 4 T cell receptor beta chains listed next were all sequenced from one sample in a study of post-analysis software for immune sequencing data (dated by TCRdb to between 2014 and 2016). The library was built by means of PCR. For sequencing, an Illumina HiSeq 2500 was employed. To reduce PCR and sequencing biases, unique molecular identifiers were built into the TCR beta cDNA libraries. The public reads were reprocessed in TCRdb via fastp at Q25 and MiXCR, keeping in-frame beta chains. For every CDR3 protein sequence, its rows merge into one entry that carries the most common genes and DNA. This sample has a few hundred thousand distinct CDR3 sequences in its table, and approximately 31% of those were observed once. Of the sample, around 5.9% is held by the ten largest clones. No antigen has been assigned to these receptors. On the study overall, not on this receptor specifically: Patients showed significantly higher frequencies than controls for 4 or 5 TRBV segments, among them TRBV5-6, TRBV5-1 and TRBV20-1.

Sequenced sample: blood. The receptors derive from a girl aged 2 to 17 with multiple sclerosis.

V gene TRBV7-3 combines with J gene TRBJ2-1, with 10 bases matching TRBD2. Per the germline V gene, CDR1 is SGHTA and CDR2 is FQGTGA. The CDR3 sequence is 17 residues long. V shed 1 base, J shed 7 bases, and the junction held 10 bases outside the gene matches. CDR3 sequence: CASSLRASGGARNEQFF. The CDR3 bases are TGTGCCAGCAGCTTAAGGGCCAGCGGGGGGGCCAGAAATGAGCAGTTCTTC.

This clonotype was detected only a few times. The genes are TRBV29-1 and TRBJ1-2; no definite D call. The CDR3 consists of 13 residues. The V gene's germline CDR1 is SQVTM and CDR2 ANQGSEA. Trimming took 3 bases from V and 2 from J, leaving 10 bases between them. The DNA for the CDR3 is TGCAGCGTTGATCTTGATAGCAACTATGGCTACACCTTC. This sequence encodes CSVDLDSNYGYTF.

As regards this clonotype: One base away lies a much larger clone, so this may be a sequencing read error. The CDR3 DNA reads as TGTGCCAGCAGCCCCGGGCGGGGCCGTTGGAATGAGCAGTTCTTC. Translating gives CASSPGRGRWNEQFF. The chain has TRBV12-3 or TRBV12-4 and TRBJ2-1; possibly TRBD2 for D (6 bases). Trimming stripped 6 bases from V and 7 bases from J, with 19 bases between. CDR3 size: 15 residues.

J is TRBJ1-4 and V is TRBV12-3 or TRBV12-4; TRBD1 aligns across 12 bases. The length of the CDR3 is 16 residues. The junction had 7 bases not matched to a gene; V was cut back by 5 bases and J by 6 bases. CDR3 coding DNA: TGTGCCAGCAGTCACACCCGGGACAGGGGGCATGAAAAACTGTTTTTT. This sequence encodes CASSHTRDRGHEKLFF.